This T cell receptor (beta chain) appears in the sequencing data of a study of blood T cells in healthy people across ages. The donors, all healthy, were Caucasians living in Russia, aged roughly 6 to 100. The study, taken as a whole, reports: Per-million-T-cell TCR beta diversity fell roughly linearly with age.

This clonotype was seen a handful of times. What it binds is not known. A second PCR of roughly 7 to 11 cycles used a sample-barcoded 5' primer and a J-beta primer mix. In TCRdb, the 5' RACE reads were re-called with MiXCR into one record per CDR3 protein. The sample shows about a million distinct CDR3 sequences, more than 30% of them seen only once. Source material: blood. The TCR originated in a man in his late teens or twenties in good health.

CDR3 region: CAISEGTGELFF. The CDR3 DNA follows: TGTGCCATCAGTGAGGGGACCGGGGAGCTGTTTTTT. V and J are TRBV10-3 and TRBJ2-2; D not certain. Germline assignment: CDR1 ENHRY and CDR2 SYGVKD. This CDR3 spans 12 amino acids. V was shortened by 2 bases and J by 5 bases, with 3 bases between the two germline ends.